A selection of T cell receptor beta chains follows, all from one sample in a study of shared clonotypes between healthy human individuals. Sequenced by immunoSEQ multiplex PCR; TCRdb stores in-frame clones only, minus some. The sample has millions of clones, approximately 94% seen once; the top ten hold more than 1.5%. Sequenced input: naive CD8+ T cells from PBMCs. These receptors were obtained from a man aged 18 to 29 in good health. Some clones in this sample may be carry-over from other donors' samples. Both conserved end residues are trimmed from each CDR3.

cdr3_length	v_call	j_call	cdr3_aa
11	TRBV10-3	TRBJ1-1	AIKTILNTEAF
14	TRBV7-9	TRBJ2-7	ASSLGLGQGSYEQY
13	TRBV27	TRBJ2-7	ASSYSSGQSYEQY
14	TRBV6-6	TRBJ1-3	ASSYSSGPTGNTIY
12	TRBV10-3	TRBJ2-7	AISEVNSSYEQY
14	TRBV19	TRBJ2-7	ASSAPGSTSSYEQY
11	TRBV9	TRBJ2-3	ASSVGGGDTQY
13	TRBV18	TRBJ2-6	ASSPRGAGANVLT
13	TRBV6-5	TRBJ2-5	ASSYSGGPLKTQY
13	TRBV7-9	TRBJ2-7	ASSLGYGISYEQY
12	TRBV9	TRBJ2-7	ASSVGQGAYEQY
16	TRBV9	TRBJ1-3	ASSADIAGLSSGNTIY
13	TRBV7-9	TRBJ2-1	ASSEASGRDNEQF
15	TRBV5-8	TRBJ1-5	ASSLIGWTGMIQPQH
13	TRBV7-9	TRBJ2-7	ASSPTGGFSYEQY
14	TRBV7-9	TRBJ2-7	ASSSGPSGATYEQY
10	TRBV7-8	TRBJ1-5	ASSRGQMAQH
10	TRBV29-1	TRBJ2-5	SVTDRLETQY
17	TRBV5-6	TRBJ2-5	ASSSVMRSSGGPQETQY
9	TRBV29-1	TRBJ2-7	SVEDRGTQY
13	TRBV9	TRBJ1-5	ASSVEAGTGQPQH
14	TRBV6-1	TRBJ1-5	ASSEARQYSNQPQH
13	TRBV10-3	TRBJ2-1	AISAVLSSYNEQF
16	TRBV28	TRBJ2-7	ASSLFPAGGLGGYEQY
12	TRBV10-3	TRBJ2-5	AISEGYLQETQY
13	TRBV23-1	TRBJ1-1	ASSPTADMNTEAF
12	TRBV5-4	TRBJ2-1	ASSLGRVGDEQF
10	TRBV7-9	TRBJ1-2	ASSVDDIGYT
13	TRBV29-1	TRBJ2-1	SVEVPSGTAHEQF
15	TRBV7-8	TRBJ2-1	ASSFHPGTSTNNEQF
13	TRBV7-3	TRBJ2-1	ASSLRAGSYNEQF
13	TRBV7-9	TRBJ2-5	ASSLGDHNQETQY
16	TRBV11-2	TRBJ2-3	ASSLAGLAELSTDTQY
12	TRBV29-1	TRBJ1-1	SVEIGGVARKAF
14	TRBV6-1	TRBJ2-7	ASSEPPTGAAYEQY
11	TRBV6-5	TRBJ2-1	ASSLTRNNEQF
14	TRBV25-1	TRBJ2-3	ASSGWRGSSTDTQY
15	TRBV19	TRBJ2-2	ASSIDGAVRSTGELF
16	TRBV7-9	TRBJ2-1	ASSPTGTANLYYNEQF
13	TRBV27	TRBJ1-4	ASRATGGLNEKLF